Below are 12 T cell receptor beta chains sequenced from a single sample in a study of cytomegalovirus exposure and HLA in healthy donors. The PCR employed 60 Vbeta primers together with 13 Jbeta primers. Repertoires were generated with immunoSEQ multiplex PCR, while TCRdb's copy carries only in-frame clones and drops some. The repertoire holds 150,000 to 200,000 clones, with about 80% as singletons. Sequenced: PBMCs. These receptors were taken from a woman between 40 and 50 years old in good health and CMV-seronegative.

V usage is TRBV10-3 and J usage is TRBJ1-5; 7 nucleotides match TRBD1. V lost 3 bases, J lost 7 bases, and 12 bases stayed unmatched. The CDR3 totals 16 residues. CDR1 is ENHRY, CDR2 SYGVKD, per germline. In nucleotides, the CDR3 is TGTGCCATCAGTGATTATTTATTAGGGGGCAGCCAGCCCCAGCATTTT. It encodes CAISDYLLGGSQPQHF.

The V call is TRBV5-4, the J call TRBJ2-5, with 8 bases matching TRBD2. The length of the CDR3 is 15 residues. The trim removed 4 bases at V and 1 base at J, leaving 6 bases unmatched. Germline CDR1 SGHNT, CDR2 YYREEE (reference sequence). The CDR3 sequence is CASSAAREGQETQYF. The CDR3 coding sequence is TGTGCCAGCAGCGCGGCCCGGGAGGGCCAAGAGACCCAGTACTTC. The full variable domain, completed using reference TRBV5-4 and TRBJ2-5, is ETGVTQSPTHLIKTRGQQVTLRCSSQSGHNTVSWYQQALGQGPQFIFQYYREEENGRGNFPPRFSGLQFPNYSSELNVNALELDDSALYLCASSAAREGQETQYFGPGTRLLVL.

V and J are TRBV2 and TRBJ1-2, with 8 bases matching TRBD1. CDR1 is SNHLY and CDR2 is FYNNEI in the germline V gene. V was clipped by 5 bases and J by 6 bases; unmatched bases: 8. The CDR3 sequence is 14 residues long. The CDR3 bases are TGTGCCAGCAGTATTACAGGGGGGGTCGATGGCTACACCTTC. Translation: CASSITGGVDGYTF.

The chain is built from TRBV19 and TRBJ1-4; D ambiguous. V was pared by 6 bases and J by 0 bases, with 11 bases between. Germline assignment: CDR1 LNHDA and CDR2 SQIVND (reference sequence). The CDR3 is 15 amino acids. CDR3 protein: CASRVSSATNEKLFF. CDR3 coding DNA: TGTGCCAGTAGGGTTAGCAGTGCAACTAATGAAAAACTGTTTTTT.

This clone was seen a handful of times. The chain carries TRBV2 and TRBJ2-4; 7 bases agree with TRBD2. This CDR3 is 19 amino acids long. From germline, CDR1 is SNHLY and CDR2 FYNNEI. V lost 1 base, J lost 1 base, and 13 bases stayed unmatched. CDR3 coding DNA: TGTGCCAGCAGTGAAGGCCGGGGGGATAGCAGGGCGGCCAAAAACATTCAGTACTTC. It specifies CASSEGRGDSRAAKNIQYF.

The table lists this clone with a few counts. The chain carries TRBV13 and TRBJ1-2, with 9 bases aligning to TRBD1. The CDR3 consists of 15 residues. The germline gives CDR1 PRHDT, CDR2 FYEKMQ (reference sequence). V was clipped by 1 base and J by 4 bases; unmatched bases: 4. Written as DNA, the CDR3 is TGTGCCAGCAGCTTAGCCGGGACAGGGTCCTATGGCTACACCTTC. The encoded protein is CASSLAGTGSYGYTF.

The CDR3 DNA follows: TGTGCCAGCAGTGACGGTTTGAGAGCTTTCTTT. As protein: CASSDGLRAFF. The chain couples TRBV2 to TRBJ1-1; D ambiguous. CDR3 size: 11 residues. CDR1 is SNHLY, CDR2 FYNNEI, per germline. The V end was cut by 3 bases, the J end by 10 bases, with 9 bases between. The full variable domain, in which reference TRBV2 and TRBJ1-1 provide the parts outside the CDR3, is EPEVTQTPSHQVTQMGQEVILRCVPISNHLYFYWYRQILGQKVEFLVSFYNNEISEKSEIFDDQFSVERPDGSNFTLKIRSTKLEDSAMYFCASSDGLRAFFGQGTRLTVV.

This clone was seen only a few times. The V call is TRBV2, the J call TRBJ1-2; 8 positions agree with TRBD1. The CDR3 is 14 amino acids. Germline V CDR1 and CDR2: SNHLY, FYNNEI. The ends lost 6 bases at V and 8 bases at J; junction bases unmatched: 11. CDR3 in DNA: TGTGCCAGCAGAGGACAGGGAGGGAGGGGCGGCTACACCTTC. Translated, it gives CASRGQGGRGGYTF.

V usage is TRBV9 and J usage is TRBJ1-3; 9 bases line up with TRBD1. CDR3 length equals 16 residues. The V segment lost 4 bases and the J segment 0 bases; nucleotides outside the gene matches: 5. CDR1 is SGDLS and CDR2 is YYNGEE in the germline V gene. CDR3 coding DNA: TGTGCCAGCAGCCGACAGGGGGATATCTCTGGAAACACCATATATTTT. Translating it yields CASSRQGDISGNTIYF.

The genes are TRBV6-6 and TRBJ1-2, with D possibly TRBD1 on 6 matching bases. This CDR3 is 14 amino acids long. V gave up 0 bases and J gave up 5 bases, with 10 bases separating them. CDR1 and CDR2 (germline): MNHNY, SVGAGI (reference sequence). The CDR3 DNA reads TGTGCCAGCAGTTACTCAGGGCAGGGGTATGGCTACACCTTC. This codes for CASSYSGQGYGYTF.

The V call is TRBV5-1, the J call TRBJ1-2; 9 bases agree with TRBD1. Germline V lookup: CDR1 SGHRS, CDR2 YFSETQ. The CDR3 spans 14 residues. The ends lost 0 bases at V and 7 bases at J; junction bases unmatched: 4. This chain's CDR3 is CASSLEGQGGGYTF. The CDR3 region has the DNA TGCGCCAGCAGCTTGGAGGGACAGGGAGGTGGCTACACCTTC.

This clone came up a few times. The chain combines TRBV23-1 with TRBJ2-3; TRBD2 matches at 10 bases. TRBV23-1 is noted as an ORF with a role that remains uncertain. This CDR3 is built from 16 residues. J was trimmed by 4 bases and V by 7 bases; bases with no gene match: 11. CDR3 DNA: TGCGCCAGCACTTACTCGCAGCGGGAGGGATCAGATACGCAGTATTTT. Protein sequence: CASTYSQREGSDTQYF.